These 6 T cell receptor beta chains were all obtained from the same sample, sequenced in a study of cytomegalovirus exposure and HLA in healthy donors. Generated by immunoSEQ multiplex PCR, the TCRdb table keeps only in-frame clones and is missing some. The sample holds hundreds of thousands of clones, approximately 83% seen once. Material for sequencing was PBMCs. Receptors originate from a young woman in good health and CMV-seropositive.

The V call is TRBV28, the J call TRBJ2-7; 11 bases line up with TRBD1. Germline V gene data show CDR1 as MDHEN and CDR2 as SYDVKM. The CDR3 spans 16 residues. V was pared by 3 bases and J by 3 bases, with 7 bases of the junction left unmatched. CDR3 DNA: TGTGCCAGCAGTTTGTGGACAGGGGGCATTATCTACGAGCAGTACTTC. As protein: CASSLWTGGIIYEQYF.

The gene calls are TRBV30 and TRBJ2-1; D is ambiguous. This CDR3 has 12 residues. With 1 base removed from V and 3 bases from J, the gap between germline ends came to 4 bases. CDR1 is GTSNPN and CDR2 is SVGIG in the germline V gene (reference sequence). The CDR3: CAWSALYNEQFF. CDR3 bases: TGTGCCTGGAGTGCCCTCTACAATGAGCAGTTCTTC.

This clone was seen only a few times. The gene calls are TRBV30 and TRBJ1-1; D not certain. Germline-derived CDR1 and CDR2 are GTSNPN and SVGIG (reference sequence). The CDR3 runs to 13 residues. The V gene lost 2 bases and the J gene lost 4 bases, with 11 bases spanning the gap. This chain's CDR3 is CAWSLDVATEAFF. CDR3 coding DNA: TGTGCCTGGAGTCTAGATGTGGCCACTGAAGCTTTCTTT.

The CDR3 reads CASSPGTDNEKLFF. The CDR3 nucleotides are TGTGCCAGCAGCCCCGGGACAGATAATGAAAAACTGTTTTTT. The V gene is TRBV6-1, the J gene TRBJ1-4, with 7 bases identical to TRBD1. The J segment lost 4 bases and the V segment lost 6 bases, leaving 5 bases of the junction unmatched. The germline V gene encodes CDR1 MNHNS and CDR2 SASEGT. CDR3 size: 14 residues.

This clone was seen just once. The chain links TRBV27 to TRBJ2-3; no clear D. Germline values: CDR1 MNHEY, CDR2 SMNVEV (reference sequence). The CDR3 is 13 amino acids. Between the trimmed V and J ends, which lost 4 bases and 0 bases, there was a span of 5 bases. This CDR3 reads CASSYSSTDTQYF. In DNA form, the CDR3 reads TGTGCCAGCAGTTATAGTAGCACAGATACGCAGTATTTT.

The chain employs TRBV18 and TRBJ1-1; no firm D call. Per the germline V gene, CDR1 is KGHSH and CDR2 is LQKENI. This CDR3 spans 13 amino acids. With 0 bases removed from V and 6 bases from J, the gap between germline ends came to 8 bases. The CDR3 nucleotides are TGTGCCAGCTCACCACCGGGTCGGGCTGAAGCTTTCTTT. Protein: CASSPPGRAEAFF.